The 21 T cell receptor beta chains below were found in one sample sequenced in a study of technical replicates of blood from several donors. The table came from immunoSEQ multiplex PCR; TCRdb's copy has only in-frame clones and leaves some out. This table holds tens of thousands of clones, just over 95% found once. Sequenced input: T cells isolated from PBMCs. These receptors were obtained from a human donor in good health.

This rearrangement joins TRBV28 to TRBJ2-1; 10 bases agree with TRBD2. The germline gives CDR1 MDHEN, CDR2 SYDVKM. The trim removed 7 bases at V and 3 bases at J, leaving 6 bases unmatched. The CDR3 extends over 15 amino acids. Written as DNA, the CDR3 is TGTGCCAGCACCTTCAGCGGGAGGGGCTACAATGAGCAGTTCTTC. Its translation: CASTFSGRGYNEQFF.

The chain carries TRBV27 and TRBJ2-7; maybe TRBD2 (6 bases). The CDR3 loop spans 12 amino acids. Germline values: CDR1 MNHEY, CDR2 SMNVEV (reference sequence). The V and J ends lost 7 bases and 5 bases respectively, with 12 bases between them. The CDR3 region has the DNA TGTGCCAGCACCGACGGGAGCCACGAGCAGTACTTC. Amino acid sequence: CASTDGSHEQYF.

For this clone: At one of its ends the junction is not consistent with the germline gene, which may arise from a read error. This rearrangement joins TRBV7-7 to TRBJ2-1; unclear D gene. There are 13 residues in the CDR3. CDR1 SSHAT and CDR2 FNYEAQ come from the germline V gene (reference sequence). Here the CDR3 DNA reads TGTGCTAGCAGCCTTAATCCCCGCAATGAGCAGTTCTTC. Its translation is CASSLNPRNEQFF.

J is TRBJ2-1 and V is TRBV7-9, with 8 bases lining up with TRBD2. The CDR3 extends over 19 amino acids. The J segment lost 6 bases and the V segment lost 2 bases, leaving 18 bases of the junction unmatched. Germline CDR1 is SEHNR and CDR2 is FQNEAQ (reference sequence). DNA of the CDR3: TGTGCCAGCAGCTTATTCTCCCTAGCGGGTTTACTAGGGGCCAATGAGCAGTTCTTC. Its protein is CASSLFSLAGLLGANEQFF. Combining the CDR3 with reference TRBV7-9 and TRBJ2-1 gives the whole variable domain DTGVSQNPRHKITKRGQNVTFRCDPISEHNRLYWYRQTLGQGPEFLTYFQNEAQLEKSRLLSDRFSAERPKGSFSTLEIQRTEQGDSAMYLCASSLFSLAGLLGANEQFFGPGTRLTVL.

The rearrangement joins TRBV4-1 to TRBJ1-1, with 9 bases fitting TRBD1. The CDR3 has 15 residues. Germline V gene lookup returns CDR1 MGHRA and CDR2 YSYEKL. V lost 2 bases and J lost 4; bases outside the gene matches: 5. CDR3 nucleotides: TGCGCCAGCAGCCAAACCGGGACAGGGCTCACTGAAGCTTTCTTT. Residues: CASSQTGTGLTEAFF.

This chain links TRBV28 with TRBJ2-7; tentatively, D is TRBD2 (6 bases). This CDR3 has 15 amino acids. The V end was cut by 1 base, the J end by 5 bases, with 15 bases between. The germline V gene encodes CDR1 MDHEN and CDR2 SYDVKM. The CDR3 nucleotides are TGTGCCAGCAGTTTATCTTGGCAGGGAGGACACGAGCAGTACTTC. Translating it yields CASSLSWQGGHEQYF.

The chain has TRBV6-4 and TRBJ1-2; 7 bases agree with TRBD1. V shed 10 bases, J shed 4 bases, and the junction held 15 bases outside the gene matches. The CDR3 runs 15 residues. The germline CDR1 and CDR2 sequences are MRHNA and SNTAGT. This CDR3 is CANPNRGHQSYGYTF. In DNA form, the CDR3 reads TGTGCCAACCCGAATAGGGGGCATCAGAGCTATGGCTACACCTTC.

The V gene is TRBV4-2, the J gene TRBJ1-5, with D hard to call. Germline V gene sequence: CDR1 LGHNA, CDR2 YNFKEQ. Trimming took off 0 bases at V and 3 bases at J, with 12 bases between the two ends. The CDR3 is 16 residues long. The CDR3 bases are TGTGCCAGCAGCCAAGATTTAATACGAGTCAATCAGCCCCAGCATTTT. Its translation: CASSQDLIRVNQPQHF.

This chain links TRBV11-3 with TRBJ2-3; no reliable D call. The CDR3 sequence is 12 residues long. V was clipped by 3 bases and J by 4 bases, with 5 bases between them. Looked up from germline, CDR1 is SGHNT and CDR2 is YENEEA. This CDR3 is CASSFRSDTQYF. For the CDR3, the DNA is TGTGCCAGCAGCTTTCGTTCAGATACGCAGTATTTT. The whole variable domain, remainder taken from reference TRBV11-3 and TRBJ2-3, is EAGVVQSPRYKIIEKKQPVAFWCNPISGHNTLYWYLQNLGQGPELLIRYENEEAVDDSQLPKDRFSAERLKGVDSTLKIQPAELGDSAVYLCASSFRSDTQYFGPGTRLTVL.

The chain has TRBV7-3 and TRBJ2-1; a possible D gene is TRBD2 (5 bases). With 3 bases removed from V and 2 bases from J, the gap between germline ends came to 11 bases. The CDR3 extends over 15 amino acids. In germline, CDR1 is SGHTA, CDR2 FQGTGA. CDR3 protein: CASSFDYRPYNEQFF. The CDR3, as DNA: TGTGCCAGCAGCTTTGACTACCGCCCCTACAATGAGCAGTTCTTC. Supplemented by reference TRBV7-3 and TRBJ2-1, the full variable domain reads GAGVSQTPSNKVTEKGKYVELRCDPISGHTALYWYRQSLGQGPEFLIYFQGTGAADDSGLPNDRFFAVRPEGSVSTLKIQRTERGDSAVYLCASSFDYRPYNEQFFGPGTRLTVL.

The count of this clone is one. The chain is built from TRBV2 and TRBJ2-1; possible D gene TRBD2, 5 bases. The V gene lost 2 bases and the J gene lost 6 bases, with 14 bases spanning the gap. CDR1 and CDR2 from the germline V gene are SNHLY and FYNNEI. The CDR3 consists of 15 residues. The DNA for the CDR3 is TGTGCCAGCAGTGAAACTAGGGCATTGGGCAATGAGCAGTTCTTC. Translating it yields CASSETRALGNEQFF. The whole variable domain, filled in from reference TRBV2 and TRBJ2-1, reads EPEVTQTPSHQVTQMGQEVILRCVPISNHLYFYWYRQILGQKVEFLVSFYNNEISEKSEIFDDQFSVERPDGSNFTLKIRSTKLEDSAMYFCASSETRALGNEQFFGPGTRLTVL.

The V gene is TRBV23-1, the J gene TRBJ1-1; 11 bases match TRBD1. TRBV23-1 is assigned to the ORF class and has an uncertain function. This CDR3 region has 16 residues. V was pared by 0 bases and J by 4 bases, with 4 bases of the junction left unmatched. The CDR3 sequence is CASSQSRGTGGTEAFF. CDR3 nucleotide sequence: TGCGCCAGCAGTCAATCGAGGGGGACAGGGGGCACTGAAGCTTTCTTT.

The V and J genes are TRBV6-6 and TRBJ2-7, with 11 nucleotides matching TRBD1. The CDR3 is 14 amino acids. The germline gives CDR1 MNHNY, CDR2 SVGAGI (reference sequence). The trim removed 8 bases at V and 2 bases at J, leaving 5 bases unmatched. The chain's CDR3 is CASSSGQGAYEQYF. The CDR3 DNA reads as TGTGCCAGCTCATCGGGACAGGGGGCCTACGAGCAGTACTTC.

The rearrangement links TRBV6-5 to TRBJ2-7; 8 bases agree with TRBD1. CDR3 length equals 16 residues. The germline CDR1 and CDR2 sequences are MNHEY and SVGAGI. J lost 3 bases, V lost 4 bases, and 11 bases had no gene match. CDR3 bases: TGTGCCAGCAGTTCGACAGGGGCCCCATCCCTCTACGAGCAGTACTTC. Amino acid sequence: CASSSTGAPSLYEQYF.

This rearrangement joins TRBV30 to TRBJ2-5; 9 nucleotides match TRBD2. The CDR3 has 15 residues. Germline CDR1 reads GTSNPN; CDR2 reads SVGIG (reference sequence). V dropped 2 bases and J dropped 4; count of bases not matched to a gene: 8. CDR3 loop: CAWSPSGIGAETQYF. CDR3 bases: TGTGCCTGGAGTCCTAGCGGGATAGGGGCAGAGACCCAGTACTTC. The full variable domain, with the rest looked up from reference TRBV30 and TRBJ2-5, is SQTIHQWPATLVQPVGSPLSLECTVEGTSNPNLYWYRQAAGRGLQLLFYSVGIGQISSEVPQNLSASRPQDRQFILSSKKLLLSDSGFYLCAWSPSGIGAETQYFGPGTRLLVL.

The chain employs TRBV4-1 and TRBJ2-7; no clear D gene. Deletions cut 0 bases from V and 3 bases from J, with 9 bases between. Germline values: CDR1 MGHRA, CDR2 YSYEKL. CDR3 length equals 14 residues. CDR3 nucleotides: TGCGCCAGCAGCCAAGATATGTTCAGCTACGAGCAGTACTTC. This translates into CASSQDMFSYEQYF.

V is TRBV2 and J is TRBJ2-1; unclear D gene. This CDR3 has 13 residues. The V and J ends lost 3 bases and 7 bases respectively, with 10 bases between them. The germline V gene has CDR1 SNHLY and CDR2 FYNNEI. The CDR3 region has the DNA TGTGCCAGCAGTGAGGAGAGTGAGAATGAGCAGTTCTTC. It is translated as CASSEESENEQFF.

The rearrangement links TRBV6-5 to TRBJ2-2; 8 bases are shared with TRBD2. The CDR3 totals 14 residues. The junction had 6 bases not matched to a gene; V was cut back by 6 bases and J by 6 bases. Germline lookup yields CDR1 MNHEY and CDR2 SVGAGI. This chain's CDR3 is CASRARTSSGELFF. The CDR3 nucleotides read TGTGCCAGCAGAGCGAGGACTAGCTCCGGGGAGCTGTTTTTT.

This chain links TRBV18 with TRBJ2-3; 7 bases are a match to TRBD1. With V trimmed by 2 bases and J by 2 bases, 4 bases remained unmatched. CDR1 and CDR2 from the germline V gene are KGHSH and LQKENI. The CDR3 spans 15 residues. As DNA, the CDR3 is TGTGCCAGCTCACCAAGGGGGCCGACCACAGATACGCAGTATTTT. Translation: CASSPRGPTTDTQYF.

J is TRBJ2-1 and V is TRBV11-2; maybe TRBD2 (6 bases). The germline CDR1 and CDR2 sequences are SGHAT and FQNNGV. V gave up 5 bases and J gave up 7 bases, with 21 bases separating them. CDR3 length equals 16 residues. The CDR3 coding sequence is TGTGCCAGCAGCCCCAGGAGGGAGGAGGGCCCAAATGAGCAGTTCTTC. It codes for CASSPRREEGPNEQFF. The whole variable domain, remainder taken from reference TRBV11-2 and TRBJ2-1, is EAGVAQSPRYKIIEKRQSVAFWCNPISGHATLYWYQQILGQGPKLLIQFQNNGVVDDSQLPKDRFSAERLKGVDSTLKIQPAKLEDSAVYLCASSPRREEGPNEQFFGPGTRLTVL.

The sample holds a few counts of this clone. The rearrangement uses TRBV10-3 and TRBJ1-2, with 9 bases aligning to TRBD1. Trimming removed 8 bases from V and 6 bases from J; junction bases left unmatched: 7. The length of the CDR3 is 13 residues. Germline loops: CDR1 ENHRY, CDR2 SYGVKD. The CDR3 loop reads CAIWGRQGDGYTF. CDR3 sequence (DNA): TGTGCCATCTGGGGGAGACAGGGGGATGGCTACACCTTC.